What follows are 23 T cell receptor beta chains derived from one specimen sequenced in a study of blood T cell repertoires in COVID-19. Sequencing was performed with immunoSEQ multiplex PCR; in TCRdb, only in-frame clones are kept and a portion is missing. The sample holds more than 85,000 clones, around nine tenths seen once. The sequencing sample was made of peripheral blood. Source of these receptors: an older man with acute or convalescent COVID-19.

The chain combines TRBV4-1 with TRBJ1-5; tentative D call: TRBD1 (6 bases). Trimming pared 1 base from V and 3 bases from J, leaving 16 bases between. Germline CDR1 reads MGHRA; CDR2 reads YSYEKL. This CDR3 is 17 amino acids long. The CDR3 sequence is CASSQGDRRNTNQPQHF. Written as DNA, the CDR3 is TGCGCCAGCAGCCAAGGCGACAGGAGAAATACCAATCAGCCCCAGCATTTT.

The chain has TRBV5-1 and TRBJ2-2; D uncertain. The length of the CDR3 is 15 residues. The germline V and J ends were trimmed by 8 bases and 1 base, with 15 bases remaining between them. Germline CDR1 is SGHRS and CDR2 is YFSETQ. CDR3 protein: CASASSDRNTGELFF. DNA of the CDR3: TGCGCCAGTGCATCGAGCGATCGGAACACCGGGGAGCTGTTTTTT.

DNA for the CDR3: TGTGCCAGCAGCTTCCTAGCGGGCTCGGTAGATACGCAGTATTTT. Translated, it gives CASSFLAGSVDTQYF. V gene TRBV9 combines with J gene TRBJ2-3, with 8 bases matching TRBD2. This CDR3 comprises 15 residues. CDR1 and CDR2 (germline): SGDLS, YYNGEE. V dropped 4 bases and J dropped 5; count of bases not matched to a gene: 9.

The chain is built from TRBV18 and TRBJ1-1, with TRBD1 matching over 11 bases. Trimming cost V 4 bases and J 5 bases; bases outside gene matches: 9. This CDR3 spans 16 amino acids. Germline loops: CDR1 KGHSH, CDR2 LQKENI. The CDR3 region has the DNA TGTGCCAGCTCACGTTTCCGGGACAGGGGGTTGACTGAAGCTTTCTTT. Encoded protein: CASSRFRDRGLTEAFF.

V gene TRBV7-9 combines with J gene TRBJ1-5; D is unclear. This CDR3 region has 12 residues. With 3 bases removed from V and 6 bases from J, the gap between germline ends came to 6 bases. From germline, CDR1 is SEHNR and CDR2 FQNEAQ (reference sequence). This CDR3 reads CASSLGGQPQHF. As DNA, the CDR3 is TGTGCCAGCAGCTTGGGAGGTCAGCCCCAGCATTTT.

The gene calls are TRBV15 and TRBJ2-1, with 11 bases that match TRBD2. Germline-derived CDR1 and CDR2 are LNHNV and YYDKDF (reference sequence). This CDR3 region has 15 residues. With 4 bases clipped from V and 6 bases from J, the junction kept 5 bases outside the gene matches. The CDR3 DNA reads as TGTGCCACCAGCACTTTAGCGGGGGGGACCAATGAGCAGTTCTTC. It specifies CATSTLAGGTNEQFF.

The chain carries TRBV3-1 (or the pseudogene TRBV3-2) and TRBJ2-5; the D gene is possibly TRBD2 (5 bases). This CDR3 has 14 amino acids. Germline values: CDR1 LGHDT, CDR2 YNNKEL (reference sequence). Trimming took 9 bases from V and 4 from J, leaving 18 bases between them. The DNA for the CDR3 is TGTGCCAGAGTGGAGGTTAAAAGCGGAGAGACCCAGTACTTC. It translates to CARVEVKSGETQYF.

This sequence joins TRBV6-5 and TRBJ1-1, with 10 bases lining up with TRBD1. Germline assignment: CDR1 MNHEY and CDR2 SVGAGI. CDR3 size: 15 residues. Trimming removed 5 bases from V and 5 bases from J; junction bases left unmatched: 8. The CDR3 DNA follows: TGTGCCAGCAGTCGGACAGGGGGGCTCGGAACTGAAGCTTTCTTT. Residues: CASSRTGGLGTEAFF.

A few counts support this clone. The rearrangement links TRBV10-2 to TRBJ2-1; 9 nucleotides agree with TRBD2. CDR3 length: 16 residues. The trim removed 7 bases at V and 9 bases at J, leaving 16 bases unmatched. Germline-derived CDR1 and CDR2 are WSHSY and SAAADI. The CDR3 bases are TGCGCCAGCACCCTAAAGAGGGTAGCGGGAGTGAGTGAGCAGTTCTTC. It translates to CASTLKRVAGVSEQFF.

The chain uses TRBV24-1 and TRBJ2-5; D is possibly TRBD2 (6 bases). V was cut by 3 bases and J by 0 bases, with 16 bases left in between. There are 17 residues in the CDR3. Germline assignment: CDR1 KGHDR and CDR2 SFDVKD. The CDR3 loop is CATSDASGLLYQETQYF. CDR3 nucleotide sequence: TGTGCCACCAGTGATGCCTCGGGACTCCTGTACCAAGAGACCCAGTACTTC.

As regards this clone: Other DNA sequences of this sample code for an identical CDR3. The chain is built from TRBV7-3 and TRBJ1-1; maybe TRBD1 (6 bases). This CDR3 has 13 amino acids. Germline CDR1 SGHTA, CDR2 FQGTGA. V gave up 4 bases and J gave up 3 bases, with 9 bases separating them. This CDR3 reads CASSSQGDTEAFF. CDR3 bases: TGTGCCAGCAGCTCACAGGGAGACACTGAAGCTTTCTTT.

The chain uses TRBV18 and TRBJ1-2, with D maybe TRBD1 (6 bases). The CDR3 contains 19 residues. V was trimmed by 2 bases and J by 6 bases, leaving 28 bases between them. Germline V gene sequence: CDR1 KGHSH, CDR2 LQKENI. CDR3 sequence (DNA): TGTGCCAGCTCACCAAAGATCGGTGCGCAGGGGACCTCCGAGGATGGCTACACCTTC. Translation: CASSPKIGAQGTSEDGYTF.

This chain uses TRBV27 with TRBJ1-2; possibly TRBD1 for D (5 bases). Germline V gene sequence: CDR1 MNHEY, CDR2 SMNVEV (reference sequence). The CDR3 loop spans 12 amino acids. The V end was cut by 6 bases, the J end by 2 bases, with 7 bases between. CDR3 region: CASSRQNYGYTF. The CDR3 nucleotides read TGTGCCAGCAGCAGACAGAACTATGGCTACACCTTC.

The chain joins TRBV7-3 to TRBJ2-7, with D maybe TRBD2 (5 bases). CDR1 and CDR2 (germline): SGHTA, FQGTGA. V lost 2 bases and J 0 bases, leaving 11 bases between the germline ends. The length of the CDR3 is 15 residues. This CDR3 is CASSLLAESSYEQYF. The CDR3 DNA sequence: TGTGCCAGCAGCTTACTAGCTGAGAGCTCCTACGAGCAGTACTTC.

V gene TRBV6-6 combines with J gene TRBJ2-2; the match to TRBD2 covers 7 bases. This CDR3 region has 14 residues. The ends lost 4 bases at V and 3 bases at J; junction bases unmatched: 2. Germline V gives CDR1 MNHNY, CDR2 SVGAGI (reference sequence). CDR3 loop: CASSFAGDTGELFF. The CDR3 DNA reads TGTGCCAGCAGTTTTGCGGGAGACACCGGGGAGCTGTTTTTT.

The chain employs TRBV28 and TRBJ1-6, with a possible D match to TRBD1 (5 bases). The germline gives CDR1 MDHEN, CDR2 SYDVKM. The CDR3 contains 14 residues. V was trimmed by 6 bases and J by 9 bases, leaving 15 bases between them. CDR3 sequence reads: CASRATDWGSPLHF. The CDR3 DNA follows: TGTGCCAGCAGGGCGACAGATTGGGGTTCACCCCTCCACTTT.

The chain uses TRBV10-3 and TRBJ2-1; D perhaps matches TRBD2 (5 bases). The germline V and J ends were trimmed by 8 bases and 0 bases, with 11 bases remaining between them. Germline CDR1 and CDR2: ENHRY and SYGVKD. The CDR3 runs to 14 residues. CDR3 in amino acids: CAISLDFSYNEQFF. CDR3 DNA: TGTGCCATCTCCCTGGACTTCTCCTACAATGAGCAGTTCTTC.

The CDR3 DNA sequence: TGTGCCAGCAGCTTGGGGGCAGTAAGTAAAGAGACCCAGTACTTC. Translating it yields CASSLGAVSKETQYF. The chain recombines TRBV5-8 with TRBJ2-5; D not resolved. The V end was cut by 0 bases, the J end by 3 bases, with 12 bases between. CDR1 SGHTS and CDR2 YDEGEE come from the germline V gene. This CDR3 contains 15 residues.

The chain recombines TRBV18 with TRBJ1-1; 7 bases fit TRBD1. V shed 8 bases and J 0 bases; nucleotides not matched to a gene: 15. CDR3 size: 17 residues. Looked up from germline, CDR1 is KGHSH and CDR2 is LQKENI. CDR3 amino acids: CASGQGTAHLMNTEAFF. CDR3 coding DNA: TGTGCCAGCGGCCAGGGGACAGCTCACCTTATGAACACTGAAGCTTTCTTT.

This chain links TRBV30 with TRBJ1-6; a possible D gene is TRBD1 (6 bases). The CDR3 spans 15 residues. Germline assignment: CDR1 GTSNPN and CDR2 SVGIG (reference sequence). V dropped 3 bases and J dropped 7 bases, with 16 bases sitting between them. CDR3 DNA: TGTGCCTGGAGAGCCCAGGGGATAGGGAATTCACCCCTCCACTTT. Its translation is CAWRAQGIGNSPLHF.

The rearrangement links TRBV7-2 to TRBJ1-5; TRBD1 matches at 9 bases. Germline trimming cut 5 bases from V and 6 bases from J; bases unmatched to any gene: 14. CDR3 length: 17 residues. Germline V gene lookup returns CDR1 SGHTA and CDR2 FQGNSA. The DNA of the CDR3 is TGTGCCAGCAGCCCCAGCGGACAGGGGTTTACCGGTCAGCCCCAGCATTTT. Encoded protein: CASSPSGQGFTGQPQHF. The full variable domain, rest sourced from reference TRBV7-2 and TRBJ1-5, is GAGVSQSPSNKVTEKGKDVELRCDPISGHTALYWYRQSLGQGLEFLIYFQGNSAPDKSGLPSDRFSAERTGGSVSTLTIQRTQQEDSAVYLCASSPSGQGFTGQPQHFGDGTRLSIL.

The count of this clone is one. The chain is built from TRBV9 and TRBJ2-2; no clear D gene. The CDR3 totals 16 residues. The V gene lost 1 base and the J gene lost 3 bases, with 13 bases spanning the gap. Germline V gene data show CDR1 as SGDLS and CDR2 as YYNGEE. The CDR3 spells CASSVYSEPDTGELFF. The CDR3 nucleotides are TGTGCCAGCAGCGTATATTCGGAGCCCGACACCGGGGAGCTGTTTTTT.

The chain carries TRBV18 and TRBJ2-1; TRBD2 matches at 7 bases. The CDR3 totals 15 residues. V gave up 3 bases and J gave up 9 bases; unmatched junction bases: 11. CDR1 and CDR2 (germline): KGHSH, LQKENI. CDR3 DNA sequence: TGTGCCAGCTCACCCCGTAGTGGGAGGGCCCTTGAGCAGTTCTTC. Its translation is CASSPRSGRALEQFF.